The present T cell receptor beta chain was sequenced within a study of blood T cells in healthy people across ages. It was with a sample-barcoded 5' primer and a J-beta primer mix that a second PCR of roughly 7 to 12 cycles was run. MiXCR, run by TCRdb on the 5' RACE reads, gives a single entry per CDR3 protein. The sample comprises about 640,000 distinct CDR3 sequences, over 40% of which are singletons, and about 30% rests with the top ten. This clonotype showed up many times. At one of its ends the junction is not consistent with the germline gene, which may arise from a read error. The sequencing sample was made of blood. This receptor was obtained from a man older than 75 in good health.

CDR3 nucleotides: TGCGCCAGCAGCTTGGCGGGGGGGCTGAATGAGCAGTTCTTC. Encoded protein: CASSLAGGLNEQFF. The chain has TRBV12-3 or TRBV12-4 and TRBJ2-1, with 9 nucleotides matching TRBD2. The CDR3 is 14 amino acids.